A selection of T cell receptor beta chains follows, all from one sample in a study of technical replicates of blood from a few donors. TCRdb's table, derived via immunoSEQ multiplex PCR, lists solely in-frame clones and lacks some. The table records fewer than 100,000 clones, around nine tenths of them present only once. Sequencing input: T cells isolated from PBMCs. The origin of the receptors is a human donor in good health. CDR3s include the opening cysteine and the closing phenylalanine or tryptophan.

13 TRBJ1-1 TRBV6-5 CASSFRGGTEAFF
12 TRBJ1-5 TRBV28 CASSIDREPQHF
13 TRBJ2-1 TRBV19 CASSINRNGEQFF
13 TRBJ1-1 TRBV7-7 CASSSDRDTEAFF
11 TRBJ1-2 TRBV7-2 CASSFQGFETF
14 TRBJ2-2 TRBV7-6 CASSLFFTGGELFF
15 TRBJ2-1 TRBV4-1 CASRQTGTGGLRQFF
14 TRBJ2-5 TRBV18 CASSPGTVEETQYF
15 TRBJ2-5 TRBV11-1 CASSLASLAQETQYF
13 TRBJ1-3 TRBV5-3 CARSGRPGNTIYF
15 TRBJ2-4 TRBV5-1 CASSPEQGAWDIQYF
19 TRBJ2-2 TRBV4-1 CASSQTRDSHSWATGELFF
16 TRBJ2-3 TRBV4-2 CASSQGEGYSTDTQYF
14 TRBJ2-2 TRBV4-2 CASSQEQAAGELFF
16 TRBJ2-7 TRBV10-3 CAISGGLAGAQYEQYF
14 TRBJ2-7 TRBV5-1 CASSEDRGNGEQYF
15 TRBJ2-7 TRBV7-3 CASSLWAGGLDEQYF
15 TRBJ1-6 TRBV7-9 CASSVRDRVDSPLHF
14 TRBJ1-5 TRBV19 CASRVGGSNQPQHF
14 TRBJ1-2 TRBV7-9 CASREPGPRGGYTF
14 TRBJ2-5 TRBV5-5 CASRGSQGGETQYF
15 TRBJ2-1 TRBV27 CASRPGLGVGNEQFF
14 TRBJ1-5 TRBV27 CASSRQGTNQPQHF
16 TRBJ1-2 TRBV11-3 CASSLDPLTGDDGYTF
15 TRBJ2-1 TRBV18 CASSQDRRQDNEQFF
14 TRBJ1-4 TRBV14 CASSQGDRSEKLFF
14 TRBJ2-1 TRBV6-5 CACRLAGGNNEQFF